Described below is a single TCR beta chain sequence and its context. CDR3 length: 13 residues. Germline loops: CDR1 SGHRS, CDR2 YFSETQ. V lost 2 bases and J lost 3; bases outside the gene matches: 0. These data originate in a study of blood T cell repertoires in COVID-19. Produced via immunoSEQ multiplex PCR; TCRdb's table is partial and in-frame only. Counted here are roughly 230,000 clones, 85% occurring once; the ten biggest clones make up just over 6.5%. The TCR sequence derives from a woman between 45 and 65 years old who had been exposed to COVID-19. The chain joins TRBV5-1 to TRBJ1-1; TRBD1 agrees at 8 bases. Sequencing was carried out using PBMCs or T cells enriched from blood (not recorded which). CDR3 amino acids: CASSLQGDTEAFF. The CDR3 nucleotides are TGCGCCAGCAGCTTACAGGGGGACACTGAAGCTTTCTTT.